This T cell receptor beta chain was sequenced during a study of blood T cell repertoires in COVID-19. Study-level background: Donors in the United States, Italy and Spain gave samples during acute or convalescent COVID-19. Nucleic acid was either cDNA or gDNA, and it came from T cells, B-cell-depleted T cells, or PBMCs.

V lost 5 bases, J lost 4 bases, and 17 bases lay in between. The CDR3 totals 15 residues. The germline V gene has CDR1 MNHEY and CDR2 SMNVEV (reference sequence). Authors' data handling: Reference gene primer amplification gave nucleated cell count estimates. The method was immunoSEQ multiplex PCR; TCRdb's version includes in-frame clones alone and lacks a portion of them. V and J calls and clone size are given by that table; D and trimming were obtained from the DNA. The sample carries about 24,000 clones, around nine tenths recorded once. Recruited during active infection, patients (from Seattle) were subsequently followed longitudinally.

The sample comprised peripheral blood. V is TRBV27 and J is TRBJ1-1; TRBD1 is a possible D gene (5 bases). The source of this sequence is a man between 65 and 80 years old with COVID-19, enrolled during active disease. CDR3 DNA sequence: TGTGCCAGCAGTGATTCAGGGCCTGTCGGCACTGAAGCTTTCTTT. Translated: CASSDSGPVGTEAFF.